This TCR beta chain was recovered during a study of shared clonotypes between healthy human individuals (TCRdb year 2020). Concerning the study at large: Three men and two women, aged 18 to 49 years, made up the cohort. Per donor, three plates each were used for CD4 naive and CD4 memory, two for CD8 naive, and one for CD8 memory. Leukapheresis yielded between about 0.94 and 8.9 billion PBMCs per donor. Libraries were prepared and TCR repertoires were sequenced by different laboratories using diverse techniques, in order to increase sequencing depth and limit assay-specific biases. To estimate repertoire size and how much clonotype sharing occurs between individuals, the study deeply sequenced the blood TCR repertoires of about 5 healthy adults.

Broader findings and caveats from the paper: Even with the large sequencing depth, rarefaction of the sorted-subset datasets indicated that sequencing was incomplete. Because the study included a small number of donors, the genetic and exposure-history diversity represented was limited. Pairwise subsampling indicated that sequencing depth was expected to affect the degree of clonotype sharing among donors. Sampling was limited to blood, and TCR repertoires in tissue likely differ from TCR repertoires in blood. Compared with non-shared clonotypes, the clonotypes found in all four sorted-subset donors had higher generation probabilities. Sharing across several donors was observed for 5% to 6.5% of naive CD4, about 3.2% of naive CD8, roughly 2.4% of memory CD4, and roughly 0.4% of memory CD8 clonotypes. Larger estimated clonotype richness was generally found for naive subsets than for memory subsets.

Healthy HIV-negative adults with no recently reported acute infections or vaccinations were included as donors. All donors were Caucasian adults living in Nashville, Tennessee, USA. CD4+ T cells were enriched by magnetic negative selection; naive cells were then positively selected on CD45RA, and the negative fraction formed the memory subset. Blood was collected by leukapheresis, and PBMCs were isolated by Ficoll-Histopaque density gradient centrifugation and then cryopreserved in liquid nitrogen vapor phase. Analytical flow cytometry was used to check the purity and quantity of every magnetically sorted T cell population. Each sorted fraction had its genomic DNA isolated and then quantified by UV absorbance on a Nanodrop 2000c. Of note for this clone: The target of this receptor is not known. No qualities accompany the bases; no much larger clone lies one base away.

The CDR3 runs 15 amino acids, cysteine and phenylalanine included. Here the CDR3 DNA is all that survives: 45 bases in frame from base 1. V sheds 5 bases and J sheds 1 base, leaving 14 bases between their ends. The germline V gene supplies CDR1 MNHEY and CDR2 SVGAGI. TCR CDR3 regions were amplified from genomic DNA by multiplex PCR using the deep immunoSEQ assay. Extracted genomic DNA from each cell subset was spread evenly across all wells of several immunoSEQ 96-well plates, with each plate serving as a replicate. For sorted subsets, 150 to 250 ng genomic DNA, equal to 30,000 to 35,000 T cell genomes, was loaded into each replicate PCR. Purified libraries were measured with a Qubit 3.0 fluorometer, size-checked on a Bioanalyzer 2100, and measured again with the KAPA Library Quantification kit. A separate single-read 150-cycle Illumina NextSeq 550 flow cell was used to sequence each immunoSEQ 96-well plate. Per the original workflow: The immunoSEQ output contained only junctional sequences without quality scores, so filtering could not match that applied to full-length reads. To assign V/J genes and CDR3, sequences were annotated using PyIR, a Python wrapper for IgBLAST v1.9, with IMGT germline references. Reads were filtered out if the reads had weak V/J assignments (E-value above 1e-6), no CDR3, stop codons, out-of-frame junctions, or ambiguous translated residues. V3J clonotypes were defined by identical inferred V gene, J gene, and CDR3 amino acid sequence. Percentage overlap between repertoires was calculated by dividing the number of shared unique clonotypes by the size of the smaller repertoire. Three approaches were used to assess repertoire richness: RTK rarefaction, the Chao1 estimator, and Recon v2.1 estimates of unobserved clonotypes. Generation probabilities for all TCRbeta clonotypes obtained by the gDNA method from a handful of donors were computed using OLGA. TCRdb took this table from immuneACCESS and kept in-frame rearrangements with V and J called. Such tables lack part of the clones; where checked against another copy, unresolved V genes explain under half of the gap, and the rest is unexplained. V, J and clone size reflect that table, while D and trimming were determined from the DNA. This sample gives under 2,500,000 clones in total; approximately 95% of them show up just once. The ten biggest clones cover around 0.13% of the sample.

The sequence was collected from a man between 18 and 29 years old in good health. The rearranged chain carries TRBV6-5 and TRBJ1-2; TRBD1 is possibly the D segment (5 matching bases). The sequencing input was naive CD4+ T cells sorted from blood. What this sample's cell subset or site label stands for: CD45RA+ positively selected. The nucleotide sequence reads TGTGCCAGCAGTACTCCAGGGTTGGGTAACTATGGCTACACCTTC. This yields the protein CASSTPGLGNYGYTF.